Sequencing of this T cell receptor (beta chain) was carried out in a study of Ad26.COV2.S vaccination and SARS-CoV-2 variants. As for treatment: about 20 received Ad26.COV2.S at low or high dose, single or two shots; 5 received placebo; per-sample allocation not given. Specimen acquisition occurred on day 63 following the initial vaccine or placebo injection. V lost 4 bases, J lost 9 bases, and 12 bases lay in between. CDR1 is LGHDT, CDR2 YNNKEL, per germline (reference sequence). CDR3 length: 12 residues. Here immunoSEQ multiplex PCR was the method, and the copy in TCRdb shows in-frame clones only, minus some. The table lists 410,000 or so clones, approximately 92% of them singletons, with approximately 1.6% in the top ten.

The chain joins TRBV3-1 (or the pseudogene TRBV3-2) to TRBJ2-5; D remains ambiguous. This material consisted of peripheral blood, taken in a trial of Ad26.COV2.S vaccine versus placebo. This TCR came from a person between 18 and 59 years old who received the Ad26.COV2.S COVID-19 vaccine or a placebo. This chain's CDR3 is CASSREVFSQYF. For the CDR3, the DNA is TGTGCCAGCAGCCGGGAAGTGTTCTCCCAGTACTTC.